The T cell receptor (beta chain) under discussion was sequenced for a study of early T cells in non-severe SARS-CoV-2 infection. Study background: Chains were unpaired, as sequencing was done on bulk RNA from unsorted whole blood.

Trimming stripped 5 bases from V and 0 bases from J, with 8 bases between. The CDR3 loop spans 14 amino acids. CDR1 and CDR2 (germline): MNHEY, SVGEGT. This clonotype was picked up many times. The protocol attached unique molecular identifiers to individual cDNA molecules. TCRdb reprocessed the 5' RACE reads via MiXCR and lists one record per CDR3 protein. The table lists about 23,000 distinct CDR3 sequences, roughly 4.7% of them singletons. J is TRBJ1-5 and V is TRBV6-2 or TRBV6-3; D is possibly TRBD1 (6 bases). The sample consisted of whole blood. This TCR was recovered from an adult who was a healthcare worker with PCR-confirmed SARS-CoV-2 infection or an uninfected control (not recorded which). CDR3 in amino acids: CASSRDNSNQPQHF. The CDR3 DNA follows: TGTGCCAGCAGTCGGGACAATAGCAATCAGCCCCAGCATTTT.